The 2 T cell receptor beta chains below come from one sample, sequenced in a study of blood T cell repertoires in COVID-19. TCRdb keeps only in-frame clones here, not all; method: immunoSEQ multiplex PCR. The data contain 100,000 to 150,000 clones, about 80% of them singletons. Sequences were obtained from PBMCs or T cells enriched from blood (not recorded which). These receptors were taken from a man in his forties or fifties with acute COVID-19.

This rearrangement joins TRBV7-2 to TRBJ2-7; D is possibly TRBD1 (5 bases). Trimming pared 8 bases from V and 3 bases from J, leaving 11 bases between. The germline V gene has CDR1 SGHTA and CDR2 FQGNSA. This CDR3 is built from 12 residues. The CDR3 is CASQGRGYEQYF. The CDR3 DNA is TGTGCCAGCCAGGGTAGGGGCTACGAGCAGTACTTC.

The chain is built from TRBV5-4 and TRBJ2-3, with 11 bases fitting TRBD2. Trimming at V came to 4 bases and at J to 6 bases, leaving 10 bases not matched to a gene. Germline CDR1 and CDR2: SGHNT and YYREEE (reference sequence). The CDR3 loop spans 16 amino acids. This CDR3 reads CASSPDSGRVGDTQYF. CDR3 bases: TGTGCCAGCAGCCCGGATAGCGGGAGGGTTGGGGATACGCAGTATTTT.